These T cell receptor beta chains were read from a single sample in a study of CD8+ T cells in alopecia areata. Data came from immunoSEQ multiplex PCR; TCRdb stores just in-frame clones and leaves some out. This table holds some 150,000 clones, under 60% found once. The sample was CD4+ T cells sorted from blood, taken at week 0. These receptor sequences come from a human donor with alopecia areata. CDR3s include the opening cysteine and the closing phenylalanine or tryptophan. The order of the fields is V gene, D gene, CDR3 protein. A D gene is named only where the DNA matches it firmly.

v_gene: TRBV6-6; d_gene: .; CDR3aa: CASTKGGLNTEAFF
v_gene: TRBV6-4; d_gene: TRBD1; CDR3aa: CASGGTADPNQPQHF
v_gene: TRBV30; d_gene: TRBD1; CDR3aa: CAWSVSRTGVGMNTEAFF
v_gene: TRBV29-1; d_gene: .; CDR3aa: CSVATSFGGYTF
v_gene: TRBV2; d_gene: .; CDR3aa: CASSGTAHWYF
v_gene: TRBV11-3; d_gene: .; CDR3aa: CANPMIRNNSPLHF
v_gene: TRBV6-5; d_gene: .; CDR3aa: CASTSPRGTEAFF
v_gene: TRBV30; d_gene: TRBD1; CDR3aa: CAWRTGSEKLFF
v_gene: TRBV5-1; d_gene: .; CDR3aa: CASSPGGGGTQYF
v_gene: TRBV7-9; d_gene: .; CDR3aa: CASSLVRGPGGELFF
v_gene: TRBV29-1; d_gene: .; CDR3aa: CSVEDNYEQYF
v_gene: TRBV30; d_gene: .; CDR3aa: CAWSQMGYGYTF
v_gene: TRBV6-1; d_gene: TRBD1; CDR3aa: CASRRTGVEQYF
v_gene: TRBV6-5; d_gene: TRBD1; CDR3aa: CASRDSGAYGYTF
v_gene: TRBV5-1; d_gene: TRBD1; CDR3aa: CASSWDRLNTEAFF
v_gene: TRBV6-5; d_gene: .; CDR3aa: CASRRTAIIGSPLHF
v_gene: TRBV7-9; d_gene: .; CDR3aa: CASTFWTAETQYF
v_gene: TRBV30; d_gene: .; CDR3aa: CAWSVEINQPQHF
v_gene: TRBV30; d_gene: .; CDR3aa: CAWTDGRPGSGYTF